The 23 T cell receptor beta chains reported below all come from one sample, sequenced in a study of blood T cells in healthy people across ages. Then a second PCR, running about 6 to 11 cycles, was carried out with a sample-barcoded 5' primer and a J-beta primer mix. TCRdb ran MiXCR on the 5' RACE reads and lists one entry per CDR3 protein. The data show around 500,000 distinct CDR3 sequences, about 25% seen once. This same sample was also part of a study on T cells of mothers and their children.

The sample taken for sequencing was blood. These receptors were collected from a boy between 2 and 10 years old in good health.

This clonotype was seen a handful of times. The V gene is TRBV3-1, the J gene TRBJ1-6, with D possibly matching TRBD1 (5 bases). The germline V gene encodes CDR1 LGHDT and CDR2 YNNKEL (reference sequence). V was clipped by 1 base and J by 7 bases, with 11 bases between them. The CDR3 sequence is 15 residues long. CDR3 coding DNA: TGTGCCAGCAGCCAAGTGGGGGAGGGCAATTCACCCCTCCACTTT. Translating gives CASSQVGEGNSPLHF.

The rearrangement links TRBV24-1 to TRBJ1-2; D gene uncertain. This CDR3 has 13 residues. V lost 7 bases to trimming and J lost 8 bases, with 16 bases between them. CDR1 and CDR2 from the germline V gene are KGHDR and SFDVKD. DNA of the CDR3: TGTGCCACCAGCCTTACTGATTTCTACGGCTACACCTTC. Its translation is CATSLTDFYGYTF.

V and J are TRBV5-1 and TRBJ1-1; D is uncertain. V was pared by 4 bases and J by 2 bases, with 9 bases between. This CDR3 spans 13 amino acids. Germline V gene sequence: CDR1 SGHRS, CDR2 YFSETQ. The CDR3 sequence is CASSVRINTEAFF. The CDR3 coding sequence is TGCGCCAGCAGCGTCAGGATCAACACTGAAGCTTTCTTT.

In regard to this clonotype: One junction end does not reproduce the germline sequence, and a read error may be involved. The gene calls are TRBV6-5 and TRBJ2-5; tentative D call: TRBD1 (5 bases). Germline V lookup: CDR1 MNHEY, CDR2 SVGAGI. The CDR3 loop spans 11 amino acids. The CDR3 coding sequence is TGTGCCAGCCTAGGCAACAGGAACTGGCACTTC. Translation gives CASLGNRNWHF.

The rearrangement uses TRBV30 and TRBJ2-5; D possibly corresponds to TRBD2 (5 bases). V shed 5 bases and J shed 3 bases, with 16 bases lying between them. Germline values: CDR1 GTSNPN, CDR2 SVGIG (reference sequence). The CDR3 totals 14 residues. CDR3 protein: CAWGLRVVEETQYF. Written as DNA, the CDR3 is TGTGCCTGGGGGTTGAGGGTGGTTGAAGAGACCCAGTACTTC.

The chain links TRBV12-3 or TRBV12-4 to TRBJ2-3; D may be TRBD1 (6 bases). Trimming removed 5 bases from V and 1 base from J, with 16 bases in between. This CDR3 has 16 amino acids. The CDR3: CASSPGPGARTDTQYF. CDR3 DNA: TGTGCCAGCAGTCCTGGGCCAGGGGCCCGCACAGATACGCAGTATTTT.

This clonotype was found a few times. The genes are TRBV5-5 and TRBJ2-7; 11 nucleotides align to TRBD2. The CDR3 sequence is 15 residues long. Germline trimming cut 0 bases from V and 3 bases from J; bases unmatched to any gene: 2. The germline V gene encodes CDR1 SGHKS and CDR2 YYEKEE (reference sequence). CDR3 region: CASSLGLAGYYEQYF. The CDR3 bases are TGTGCCAGCAGCTTGGGACTAGCGGGGTACTACGAGCAGTACTTC.

The chain joins TRBV12-3 or TRBV12-4 to TRBJ1-1, with D perhaps matching TRBD1 (5 bases). The CDR3 sequence is 15 residues long. The V gene lost 6 bases and the J gene lost 5 bases, with 19 bases spanning the gap. CDR3 sequence (DNA): TGTGCCAGCAGCTCCCCTGGACGGGGGGAGACTGAAGCTTTCTTT. It codes for CASSSPGRGETEAFF.

This clonotype was seen a few times. The chain links TRBV27 to TRBJ2-3, with D maybe TRBD1 (6 bases). The CDR3 is made up of 13 amino acids. The V gene lost 5 bases and the J gene lost 6 bases, with 12 bases spanning the gap. Germline-derived CDR1 and CDR2 are MNHEY and SMNVEV (reference sequence). CDR3 nucleotide sequence: TGTGCCAGCAGTAAGACAGGTTCGGATACGCAGTATTTT. Translated: CASSKTGSDTQYF.

The count of this clonotype is one. The chain combines TRBV19 with TRBJ1-1, with TRBD1 as a possible D gene (6 bases). Trimming stripped 3 bases from V and 1 base from J, with 9 bases between. CDR3 length: 14 amino acids. The germline V gene encodes CDR1 LNHDA and CDR2 SQIVND (reference sequence). The CDR3, as DNA: TGTGCCAGTAGTATCAGCAGGGGGAACACTGAAGCTTTCTTT. It yields the protein CASSISRGNTEAFF.

This clonotype has more than one count but fewer than ten. V is TRBV7-2 and J is TRBJ2-5; the D is unclear. CDR3 length: 13 residues. Germline lookup yields CDR1 SGHTA and CDR2 FQGNSA. With 3 bases removed from V and 5 bases from J, the gap between germline ends came to 10 bases. The CDR3 sequence is CASSFGPPETQYF. In DNA, the CDR3 is TGTGCCAGCAGCTTTGGACCCCCGGAGACCCAGTACTTC. Full variable domain (outside the CDR3, taken from reference TRBV7-2 and TRBJ2-5): GAGVSQSPSNKVTEKGKDVELRCDPISGHTALYWYRQSLGQGLEFLIYFQGNSAPDKSGLPSDRFSAERTGGSVSTLTIQRTQQEDSAVYLCASSFGPPETQYFGPGTRLLVL.

The chain couples TRBV29-1 to TRBJ1-2, with D maybe TRBD1 (5 bases). The V and J ends lost 3 bases and 3 bases respectively, with 11 bases between them. Per germline, CDR1 SQVTM and CDR2 ANQGSEA. This CDR3 has 13 residues. The CDR3 bases are TGCAGCGTTGAGGGGGGACCGGACTATGGCTACACCTTC. The encoded protein is CSVEGGPDYGYTF.

At least ten counts were recorded for this clonotype. The V call is TRBV7-8, the J call TRBJ2-6, with D uncertain. Germline V lookup: CDR1 SGHVS, CDR2 FQNEAQ. The V end lost 7 bases, the J end lost 0 bases, and 4 bases lay between the germline ends. The CDR3 is 13 amino acids. The CDR3 protein is CASIFSGANVLTF. CDR3 in DNA: TGTGCCAGCATCTTCTCTGGGGCCAACGTCCTGACTTTC.

The CDR3 DNA reads as TGTGCCATCAGTGAAGCGGGATATGATGGCTACACCTTC. Encoded protein: CAISEAGYDGYTF. This chain uses TRBV10-3 with TRBJ1-2; no clear D. The CDR3 is 13 amino acids. Per the germline V gene, CDR1 is ENHRY and CDR2 is SYGVKD. V was clipped by 3 bases and J by 6 bases, with 11 bases between them.

This chain joins TRBV5-1 and TRBJ2-5; TRBD1 might be the D (7 bases). The CDR3 runs 15 residues. With 0 bases removed from V and 4 bases from J, the gap between germline ends came to 13 bases. The germline V gene encodes CDR1 SGHRS and CDR2 YFSETQ. The CDR3 loop reads CASSLGRGLVETQYF. CDR3 in DNA: TGCGCCAGCAGCTTGGGGAGGGGGCTAGTAGAGACCCAGTACTTC.

This clonotype was picked up a small number of times. This sequence joins TRBV11-2 and TRBJ1-1, with TRBD1 as a possible D gene (6 bases). The length of the CDR3 is 16 residues. V dropped 6 bases and J dropped 6 bases, with 23 bases sitting between them. Germline lookup yields CDR1 SGHAT and CDR2 FQNNGV. The CDR3 here is CASRFAYREGLPEAFF. The CDR3 region has the DNA TGTGCCAGCAGATTTGCATACAGGGAGGGTTTGCCTGAAGCTTTCTTT.

This clonotype was counted between two and nine times. The chain joins TRBV12-3 or TRBV12-4 to TRBJ2-1, with D perhaps matching TRBD1 (6 bases). Trimming shortened V by 7 bases and J by 7 bases, and 14 bases separated the two germline ends. The CDR3 contains 13 residues. The CDR3 coding sequence is TGTGCCAGCACTCTGGACAGAGCGAATGAGCAGTTCTTC. As protein: CASTLDRANEQFF.

The gene calls are TRBV12-3 or TRBV12-4 and TRBJ1-5; 7 bases align to TRBD1. Losses at the gene ends were 7 bases for V and 0 bases for J; bases not matched to a gene: 3. The CDR3 is made up of 14 amino acids. The CDR3 sequence: CASTRQGSNQPQHF. In DNA, the CDR3 is TGTGCCAGCACCCGACAGGGTAGCAATCAGCCCCAGCATTTT.

About this clonotype: At one boundary the junction diverges from the germline segment, which might be a read error. This chain uses TRBV20-1 with TRBJ1-1, with 10 bases aligning to TRBD1. The CDR3 length is 12 residues. Looked up from germline, CDR1 is DFQATT and CDR2 is SNEGSKA (reference sequence). CDR3 in DNA: TGCAGTGCTAGAGGGACAGGGGGTGAAGGTTTCTTT. It yields the protein CSARGTGGEGFF.

This clonotype was seen more than once but under ten times. The chain couples TRBV3-1 to TRBJ2-7; TRBD2 matches at 12 bases. The J call is doubtful: the DNA matches TRBJ2-1 better. CDR1 and CDR2 (germline): LGHDT, YNNKEL (reference sequence). The CDR3 consists of 16 residues. For the CDR3, the DNA is TGTGCCAGCAGCCCCCGACTAGCGGGAGAGGCTTATGAGCAGTTCTTC. Its translation is CASSPRLAGEAYEQFF.

The J gene is TRBJ1-2, the V gene TRBV7-2, with D unresolved. Germline V gene data show CDR1 as SGHTA and CDR2 as FQGNSA. Trimming cost V 4 bases and J 8 bases, with 17 bases left between them. CDR3 length: 14 residues. The CDR3 DNA is TGTGCCAGCAGCTCCTCCGGCCTGAGGGAGGGCTACACCTTC. It yields the protein CASSSSGLREGYTF.

This chain uses TRBV3-1 with TRBJ2-5, with TRBD2 matching 7 bases. Near its end, the DNA agrees better with TRBJ2-1, so the J call may be wrong. Per the germline V gene, CDR1 is LGHDT and CDR2 is YNNKEL (reference sequence). The CDR3 runs 17 residues. The CDR3 sequence: CASSHIPSGRGRNEQFF. The CDR3 bases are TGTGCCAGCAGCCACATCCCTAGCGGTCGGGGGAGGAATGAGCAGTTCTTC.

The chain carries TRBV29-1 and TRBJ2-1; TRBD1 agrees at 8 bases. Trimming removed 5 bases from V and 4 bases from J; junction bases left unmatched: 4. The CDR3 sequence is 13 residues long. From germline, CDR1 is SQVTM and CDR2 ANQGSEA. CDR3 sequence (DNA): TGCAGCGTTACAGGGGGACTTTACAATGAGCAGTTCTTC. It encodes CSVTGGLYNEQFF.